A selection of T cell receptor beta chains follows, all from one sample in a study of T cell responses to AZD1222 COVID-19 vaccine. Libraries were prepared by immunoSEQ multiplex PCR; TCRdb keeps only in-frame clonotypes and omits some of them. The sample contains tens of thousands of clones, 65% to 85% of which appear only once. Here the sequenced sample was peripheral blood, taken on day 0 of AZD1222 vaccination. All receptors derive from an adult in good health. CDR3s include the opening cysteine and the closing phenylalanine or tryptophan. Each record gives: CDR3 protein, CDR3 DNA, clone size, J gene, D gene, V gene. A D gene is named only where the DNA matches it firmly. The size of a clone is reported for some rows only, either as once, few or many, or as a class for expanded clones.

CDR3 protein: CASSLGETDTQYF
CDR3 DNA: TGTGCCAGCAGCTTAGGTGAAACAGATACGCAGTATTTT
clone size: .
J gene: TRBJ2-3
D gene: .
V gene: TRBV5-4

CDR3 protein: CATAPPGDTGELFF
CDR3 DNA: TGTGCCACCGCCCCCCCGGGAGACACCGGGGAGCTGTTTTTT
clone size: .
J gene: TRBJ2-2
D gene: .
V gene: TRBV24-1

CDR3 protein: CASSERQGWQETQYF
CDR3 DNA: TGTGCCAGCAGTGAACGACAGGGTTGGCAAGAGACCCAGTACTTC
clone size: once
J gene: TRBJ2-5
D gene: TRBD1
V gene: TRBV28

CDR3 protein: CARAMDIGEKLFF
CDR3 DNA: TGTGCCAGGGCTATGGACATAGGTGAAAAACTGTTTTTT
clone size: .
J gene: TRBJ1-4
D gene: .
V gene: TRBV2

CDR3 protein: CASSSSGSLREQFF
CDR3 DNA: TGTGCCAGCAGCTCTAGCGGGAGTTTGAGGGAGCAGTTCTTC
clone size: .
J gene: TRBJ2-1
D gene: TRBD2
V gene: TRBV6-5

CDR3 protein: CASSLISGGGNEQFF
CDR3 DNA: TGTGCCAGCAGCTTAATATCCGGTGGGGGGAATGAGCAGTTCTTC
clone size: once
J gene: TRBJ2-1
D gene: .
V gene: TRBV11-1

CDR3 protein: CASSQYDRGRGYTF
CDR3 DNA: TGCGCCAGCAGCCAATATGACAGGGGGCGTGGCTACACCTTC
clone size: .
J gene: TRBJ1-2
D gene: TRBD1
V gene: TRBV4-1

CDR3 protein: CASSPRDRGLFGYGYTF
CDR3 DNA: TGTGCCAGCAGCCCCCGGGACAGGGGATTATTCGGCTATGGCTACACCTTC
clone size: .
J gene: TRBJ1-2
D gene: TRBD1
V gene: TRBV3-1/TRBV3-2

CDR3 protein: CAWRVSAGRPDTQYF
CDR3 DNA: TGTGCCTGGAGAGTATCGGCGGGCAGGCCAGATACGCAGTATTTT
clone size: .
J gene: TRBJ2-3
D gene: .
V gene: TRBV30

CDR3 protein: CASSRGGSSYEQYF
CDR3 DNA: TGTGCCAGCAGCCGCGGGGGGAGCTCCTACGAGCAGTACTTC
clone size: .
J gene: TRBJ2-7
D gene: TRBD2
V gene: TRBV7-9

CDR3 protein: CASSETRGGNYGYTF
CDR3 DNA: TGTGCCAGCAGCGAGACAAGGGGTGGTAACTATGGCTACACCTTC
clone size: .
J gene: TRBJ1-2
D gene: .
V gene: TRBV9

CDR3 protein: CATSPRQTDTQYF
CDR3 DNA: TGTGCCACCAGCCCCCGACAGACAGATACGCAGTATTTT
clone size: .
J gene: TRBJ2-3
D gene: .
V gene: TRBV15

CDR3 protein: CASRMGGSSYNSPLHF
CDR3 DNA: TGTGCCAGTAGAATGGGGGGGAGCTCCTATAATTCACCCCTCCACTTT
clone size: .
J gene: TRBJ1-6
D gene: .
V gene: TRBV19

CDR3 protein: CASSLLRRSDDTQYF
CDR3 DNA: TGTGCCAGCAGCTTACTCCGCCGGTCGGACGATACGCAGTATTTT
clone size: .
J gene: TRBJ2-3
D gene: .
V gene: TRBV7-9

CDR3 protein: CASSYGTGDTGELFF
CDR3 DNA: TGTGCCAGCAGCTACGGGACAGGGGACACCGGGGAGCTGTTTTTT
clone size: .
J gene: TRBJ2-2
D gene: .
V gene: TRBV21-1

CDR3 protein: CASSIGSGSYEQYF
CDR3 DNA: TGTGCCAGCAGCATAGGATCAGGCTCCTACGAGCAGTACTTC
clone size: few
J gene: TRBJ2-7
D gene: .
V gene: TRBV28

CDR3 protein: CASSQDRGFSSYNEQFF
CDR3 DNA: TGTGCCAGCAGCCAGGACAGGGGGTTTAGCTCCTACAATGAGCAGTTCTTC
clone size: .
J gene: TRBJ2-1
D gene: TRBD1
V gene: TRBV4-2

CDR3 protein: CASSATGGTGNTIYF
CDR3 DNA: TGTGCCAGCAGTGCTACAGGGGGGACTGGAAACACCATATATTTT
clone size: .
J gene: TRBJ1-3
D gene: TRBD1
V gene: TRBV2

CDR3 protein: CASSPSGRTAKNIQYF
CDR3 DNA: TGTGCCAGCAGCCCCAGCGGGAGGACGGCCAAAAACATTCAGTACTTC
clone size: once
J gene: TRBJ2-4
D gene: TRBD2
V gene: TRBV3-1/TRBV3-2

CDR3 protein: CASSLGGGTEAFF
CDR3 DNA: TGCGCCAGCAGCTTGGGAGGCGGTACTGAAGCTTTCTTT
clone size: .
J gene: TRBJ1-1
D gene: .
V gene: TRBV5-1

CDR3 protein: CASSLTGDTEAFF
CDR3 DNA: TGTGCCAGCTCACTGACAGGGGACACTGAAGCTTTCTTT
clone size: .
J gene: TRBJ1-1
D gene: TRBD1
V gene: TRBV18

CDR3 protein: CAHRGSGGNGETQYF
CDR3 DNA: TGTGCCCACCGGGGTAGCGGGGGCAACGGGGAGACCCAGTACTTC
clone size: .
J gene: TRBJ2-5
D gene: TRBD2
V gene: TRBV7-7

CDR3 protein: CASSTGQNPDTQYF
CDR3 DNA: TGTGCCAGCAGCACGGGACAGAACCCAGATACGCAGTATTTT
clone size: .
J gene: TRBJ2-3
D gene: TRBD1
V gene: TRBV5-5

CDR3 protein: CASTDTAAGAGEQFF
CDR3 DNA: TGTGCCAGCACCGATACTGCGGCGGGGGCAGGGGAGCAGTTCTTC
clone size: .
J gene: TRBJ2-1
D gene: .
V gene: TRBV7-6

CDR3 protein: CASSSGQGVTEAFF
CDR3 DNA: TGTGCCAGCAGTTCCGGACAGGGGGTCACTGAAGCTTTCTTT
clone size: .
J gene: TRBJ1-1
D gene: TRBD1
V gene: TRBV7-9

CDR3 protein: CASSLSWGDDTIYF
CDR3 DNA: TGTGCCAGCAGCTTAAGTTGGGGTGACGACACCATATATTTT
clone size: .
J gene: TRBJ1-3
D gene: .
V gene: TRBV7-9

CDR3 protein: CASSQGLSRATDTQYF
CDR3 DNA: TGCGCCAGCAGCCAAGGGCTATCACGAGCCACAGATACGCAGTATTTT
clone size: .
J gene: TRBJ2-3
D gene: .
V gene: TRBV4-1

CDR3 protein: CASSGDTLPANTGELFF
CDR3 DNA: TGTGCCAGCTCAGGAGACACTCTACCCGCGAACACCGGGGAGCTGTTTTTT
clone size: .
J gene: TRBJ2-2
D gene: .
V gene: TRBV18

CDR3 protein: CASSPGENIQYF
CDR3 DNA: TGTGCCAGCAGCCCCGGGGAGAACATTCAGTACTTC
clone size: .
J gene: TRBJ2-4
D gene: .
V gene: TRBV7-8

CDR3 protein: CASSLDRGDLYNSPLHF
CDR3 DNA: TGTGCCAGCAGCTTAGACAGGGGGGACCTCTATAATTCACCCCTCCACTTT
clone size: .
J gene: TRBJ1-6
D gene: TRBD1
V gene: TRBV28

CDR3 protein: CASSPQDTGELFF
CDR3 DNA: TGTGCCAGCTCACCGCAGGACACCGGGGAGCTGTTTTTT
clone size: .
J gene: TRBJ2-2
D gene: .
V gene: TRBV18

CDR3 protein: CASSHSLAGGLGLYQETQYF
CDR3 DNA: TGTGCCAGCAGCCACAGTCTAGCGGGGGGACTAGGCTTGTACCAAGAGACCCAGTACTTC
clone size: few
J gene: TRBJ2-5
D gene: TRBD2
V gene: TRBV5-4

CDR3 protein: CASSPPRRLAVNNEQFF
CDR3 DNA: TGTGCCAGCAGCCCCCCCCGAAGGTTAGCGGTAAACAATGAGCAGTTCTTC
clone size: .
J gene: TRBJ2-1
D gene: .
V gene: TRBV7-8

CDR3 protein: CASSQGRPWDNQPQHF
CDR3 DNA: TGCGCCAGCAGCCAGGGAAGGCCTTGGGACAATCAGCCCCAGCATTTT
clone size: .
J gene: TRBJ1-5
D gene: .
V gene: TRBV4-1

CDR3 protein: CASSRLAGSSSYNEQFF
CDR3 DNA: TGTGCCAGCAGCCGACTAGCGGGGAGTAGCTCCTACAATGAGCAGTTCTTC
clone size: .
J gene: TRBJ2-1
D gene: TRBD2
V gene: TRBV4-2

CDR3 protein: CASSQGAGRQSEAFF
CDR3 DNA: TGTGCCAGCAGCCAAGGTGCGGGGCGACAATCAGAAGCTTTCTTT
clone size: .
J gene: TRBJ1-1
D gene: .
V gene: TRBV3-1/TRBV3-2

CDR3 protein: CSVLQGTYEQYF
CDR3 DNA: TGCAGCGTCTTACAGGGTACCTACGAGCAGTACTTC
clone size: .
J gene: TRBJ2-7
D gene: .
V gene: TRBV29-1

CDR3 protein: CASSKGQGNTEAFF
CDR3 DNA: TGTGCCAGCAGCAAAGGACAGGGGAACACTGAAGCTTTCTTT
clone size: .
J gene: TRBJ1-1
D gene: .
V gene: TRBV21-1

CDR3 protein: CASVLGQGAGELFF
CDR3 DNA: TGCGCCAGTGTTCTGGGACAGGGAGCCGGGGAGCTGTTTTTT
clone size: .
J gene: TRBJ2-2
D gene: TRBD1
V gene: TRBV23-1

CDR3 protein: CASSMDRGEKLFF
CDR3 DNA: TGTGCCAGTAGTATGGATCGAGGGGAAAAACTGTTTTTT
clone size: few
J gene: TRBJ1-4
D gene: .
V gene: TRBV19

CDR3 protein: CASSISTTVNTEAFF
CDR3 DNA: TGTGCCAGTAGTATCTCTACCACCGTAAACACTGAAGCTTTCTTT
clone size: .
J gene: TRBJ1-1
D gene: .
V gene: TRBV19

CDR3 protein: CASSLSRKGGMNTEAFF
CDR3 DNA: TGCGCCAGCAGCTTGAGCAGGAAAGGGGGAATGAACACTGAAGCTTTCTTT
clone size: .
J gene: TRBJ1-1
D gene: .
V gene: TRBV5-1

CDR3 protein: CASSQFIRDRTGDDEQYF
CDR3 DNA: TGCGCCAGCAGTCAATTTATCCGCGATAGGACAGGGGACGACGAGCAGTACTTC
clone size: .
J gene: TRBJ2-7
D gene: TRBD1
V gene: TRBV23-1

CDR3 protein: CASRGAGELFF
CDR3 DNA: TGTGCCAGCCGGGGGGCCGGGGAGCTGTTTTTT
clone size: .
J gene: TRBJ2-2
D gene: TRBD2
V gene: TRBV5-4

CDR3 protein: CASSRGQAGRESYTF
CDR3 DNA: TGTGCCAGCAGTCGGGGACAGGCTGGTAGAGAAAGCTACACCTTC
clone size: .
J gene: TRBJ1-2
D gene: TRBD1
V gene: TRBV28

CDR3 protein: CASSPPGQGTRNEKLFF
CDR3 DNA: TGTGCCAGCAGCCCCCCGGGACAGGGGACAAGAAATGAAAAACTGTTTTTT
clone size: .
J gene: TRBJ1-4
D gene: TRBD1
V gene: TRBV3-1/TRBV3-2

CDR3 protein: CASSFRTGMNTEAFF
CDR3 DNA: TGTGCCAGCAGTTTCCGGACAGGGATGAACACTGAAGCTTTCTTT
clone size: .
J gene: TRBJ1-1
D gene: TRBD1
V gene: TRBV27

CDR3 protein: CASSSRQGMKNYGYTF
CDR3 DNA: TGTGCCAGCAGCAGTCGACAGGGCATGAAAAACTATGGCTACACCTTC
clone size: .
J gene: TRBJ1-2
D gene: TRBD1
V gene: TRBV11-1

CDR3 protein: CASSLLTNTQYF
CDR3 DNA: TGTGCCAGCAGTCTCCTTACTAATACGCAGTATTTT
clone size: .
J gene: TRBJ2-3
D gene: .
V gene: TRBV12-3/TRBV12-4

CDR3 protein: CASSANPHGADTEAFF
CDR3 DNA: TGTGCCAGTAGTGCCAACCCACACGGGGCGGACACTGAAGCTTTCTTT
clone size: once
J gene: TRBJ1-1
D gene: .
V gene: TRBV19

CDR3 protein: CASSPGVVTEAFF
CDR3 DNA: TGTGCCAGCAGCCCGGGGGTTGTGACTGAAGCTTTCTTT
clone size: once
J gene: TRBJ1-1
D gene: .
V gene: TRBV3-1/TRBV3-2

CDR3 protein: CASSYSLASVYEQYF
CDR3 DNA: TGTGCCAGCAGTTACTCGTTAGCTTCGGTCTACGAGCAGTACTTC
clone size: .
J gene: TRBJ2-7
D gene: .
V gene: TRBV6-5

CDR3 protein: CASSVDSGGGGETQYF
CDR3 DNA: TGTGCCAGCAGCGTAGATTCCGGGGGCGGAGGGGAGACCCAGTACTTC
clone size: .
J gene: TRBJ2-5
D gene: .
V gene: TRBV9

CDR3 protein: CASSPTRSSYNEQFF
CDR3 DNA: TGTGCCAGCAGCCCGACTAGGAGCTCCTACAATGAGCAGTTCTTC
clone size: .
J gene: TRBJ2-1
D gene: .
V gene: TRBV4-2

CDR3 protein: CASSVQGSNQPQHF
CDR3 DNA: TGTGCCAGCAGTGTCCAGGGAAGCAATCAGCCCCAGCATTTT
clone size: .
J gene: TRBJ1-5
D gene: .
V gene: TRBV25-1

CDR3 protein: CASSPQDTQYF
CDR3 DNA: TGTGCCAGCAGCCCTCAAGATACGCAGTATTTT
clone size: .
J gene: TRBJ2-3
D gene: .
V gene: TRBV7-9

CDR3 protein: CASSLLGGGTEAFF
CDR3 DNA: TGTGCCAGCAGCTTACTAGGGGGCGGCACTGAAGCTTTCTTT
clone size: .
J gene: TRBJ1-1
D gene: TRBD1
V gene: TRBV5-6

CDR3 protein: CASSLVGNSYEQYF
CDR3 DNA: TGTGCCAGCAGCTTGGTTGGGAACTCCTACGAGCAGTACTTC
clone size: .
J gene: TRBJ2-7
D gene: .
V gene: TRBV5-6

CDR3 protein: CASSPRLAGIWDTQYF
CDR3 DNA: TGTGCCAGCAGCCCAAGACTAGCGGGGATCTGGGATACGCAGTATTTT
clone size: few
J gene: TRBJ2-3
D gene: TRBD2
V gene: TRBV9